This T cell receptor beta chain derives from a study of shared clonotypes between healthy human individuals. Whole-study results and caveats: Estimated richness was generally greater in naive than memory subsets.

In germline, CDR1 is WSHSY, CDR2 SAAADI. This CDR3 comprises 14 residues. V was pared by 0 bases and J by 6 bases, with 11 bases between. Genomic DNA of every subset was divided equally among multiple immunoSEQ plates. The assay was immunoSEQ multiplex PCR, and TCRdb's table has in-frame clones only and misses some. The table shows over a million clones, with approximately 70% occurring only once. This clone was counted a few times. The antigen is undetermined. Source material: memory CD4+ T cells sorted from blood. Subset reported: CD45RA-negative fraction. The rearrangement joins TRBV10-2 to TRBJ1-1; D might be TRBD1 (6 bases). The origin of this receptor is a man younger than 35 in good health. DNA of the CDR3: TGCGCCAGCAGTGAGTCGGAGGGGGGCGCTGAAGCTTTCTTT. Residues: CASSESEGGAEAFF.